The clone carrying this TCR beta chain was seen only a few times. This specimen belongs to a study of cytomegalovirus exposure and HLA in healthy donors. Overall study: Early on, a data release was issued that held roughly 80 million unique TCRs from HLA-typed donors.

The PCR used 60 Vbeta and 13 Jbeta primers. Here immunoSEQ multiplex PCR was the method, and the copy in TCRdb shows in-frame clones only, minus some. The sample carries approximately 100,000 clones, roughly 79% recorded once. The source of this sequence is a man aged 50-60 years in good health and CMV-seropositive. The specimen was PBMCs.

Written as DNA, the CDR3 is TGCGCCAGCAGCTCGGGACCGGGACAGTCGAACACCGGGGAGCTGTTTTTT. It encodes CASSSGPGQSNTGELFF. V and J are TRBV5-1 and TRBJ2-2; TRBD1 matches 7 bases. Per germline, CDR1 SGHRS and CDR2 YFSETQ. The ends lost 3 bases at V and 0 bases at J; junction bases unmatched: 8. The CDR3 length is 17 residues.